This T cell receptor (beta chain) was sequenced in a study of T-cell reconstitution after alpha-beta-depleted transplantation in children. There are a few counts of this clonotype. Its antigen is not identified. CDR3 length equals 17 residues. V was shortened by 3 bases and J by 4 bases, with 20 bases between the two germline ends. The TCRbeta library was prepared with unique molecular identifiers. Each CDR3 protein gets one entry after TCRdb re-called the PCR reads with MiXCR. The sample lists about 310,000 distinct CDR3 sequences, more than 20% occurring once. Study conclusions and caveats: Surviving recipient T cells and thymic progenitors accounted for the high day-60 TCRbeta diversity observed in some patients. About two months after transplant, alpha-beta T cells reportedly came from several hundred expanded graft clones. Hyperexpanded clones declined; after one year, newly produced T cells mostly supplied diversity.

Here the sequenced sample was PBMCs, mostly from graft donor cells, taken 180 days after TCRalphabeta/CD19-depleted stem cell transplant. The V call is TRBV12-3 or TRBV12-4, the J call TRBJ2-3; D is perhaps TRBD2 (6 bases). This sequence was found in a male patient aged 10 to 17 who had a stem cell transplant for acute lymphoblastic leukemia, so the T cells may come from the graft donor. CDR3 sequence reads: CASSLGGGGGNSDTQYF. CDR3 sequence (DNA): TGTGCCAGCAGTTTGGGTGGAGGAGGCGGGAATTCAGATACGCAGTATTTT.